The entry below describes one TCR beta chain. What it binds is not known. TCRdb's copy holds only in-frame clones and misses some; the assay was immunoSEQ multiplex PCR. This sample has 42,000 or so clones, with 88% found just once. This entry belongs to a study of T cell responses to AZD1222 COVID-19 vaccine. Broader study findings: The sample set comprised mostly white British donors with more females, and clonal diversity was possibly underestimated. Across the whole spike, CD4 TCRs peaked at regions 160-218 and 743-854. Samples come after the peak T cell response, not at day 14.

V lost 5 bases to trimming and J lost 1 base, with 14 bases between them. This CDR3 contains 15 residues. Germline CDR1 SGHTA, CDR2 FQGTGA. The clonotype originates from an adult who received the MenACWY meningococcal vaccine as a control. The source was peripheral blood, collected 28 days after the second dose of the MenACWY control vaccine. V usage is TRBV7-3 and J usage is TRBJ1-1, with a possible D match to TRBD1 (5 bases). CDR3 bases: TGTGCCAGCAGCCGAGGGGACCGACCGAACACTGAAGCTTTCTTT. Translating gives CASSRGDRPNTEAFF.